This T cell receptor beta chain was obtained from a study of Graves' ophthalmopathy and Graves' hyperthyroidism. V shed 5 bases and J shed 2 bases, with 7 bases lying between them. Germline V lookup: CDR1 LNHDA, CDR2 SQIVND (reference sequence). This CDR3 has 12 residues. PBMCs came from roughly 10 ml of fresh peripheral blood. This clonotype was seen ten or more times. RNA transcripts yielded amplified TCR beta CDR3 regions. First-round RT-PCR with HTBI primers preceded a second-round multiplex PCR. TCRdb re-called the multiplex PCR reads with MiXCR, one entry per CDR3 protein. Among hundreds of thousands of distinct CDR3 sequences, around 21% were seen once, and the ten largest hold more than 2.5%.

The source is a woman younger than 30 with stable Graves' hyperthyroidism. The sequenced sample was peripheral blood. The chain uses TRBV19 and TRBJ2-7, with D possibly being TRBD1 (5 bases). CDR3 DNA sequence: TGTGCCAGTAGTGCAGGGACCTACGAGCAGTACTTC. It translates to CASSAGTYEQYF.